This TCR beta chain was sequenced during a study of cytomegalovirus exposure and HLA in healthy donors. Study-level background: Among the approximately 370 donors who were genotyped, 81% fell in the genetic ancestry cluster that is associated with self-reported Caucasian donors.

Study-level findings and limits: The study carried out a later analysis of TCR beta sequences. It associated 15,000 to 20,000 of them with specific HLA alleles at a false discovery rate of 0.05. TRBV6-2, TRBV6-3 and other indistinguishable V segments were excluded. What a later analysis reportedly showed was that an Asian-associated ancestry cluster had fewer N-insertions than the approximately 700-donor mean.

Both 60 Vbeta primers and 13 Jbeta primers went into the PCR. Some clones are missing from TCRdb's copy, which holds only in-frame ones; the method was immunoSEQ multiplex PCR. The table has under 250,000 clones, 65% to 80% seen once; the top ten hold around 1.7%. Trimming took 0 bases from V and 7 from J, leaving 11 bases between them. Germline loops: CDR1 SGDLS, CDR2 YYNGEE. CDR3 size: 14 residues. The table lists this clone with a count of one. Its antigen is currently unknown. The V call is TRBV9, the J call TRBJ1-5; D is uncertain. This receptor was identified in a man in his fifties in good health and CMV-seronegative. The specimen was PBMCs. The chain's CDR3 is CASSVGEGGQPQHF. The DNA for the CDR3 is TGTGCCAGCAGCGTAGGGGAGGGAGGCCAGCCCCAGCATTTT.